Below, 25 T cell receptor beta chains from the same sample are listed, as sequenced in a study of blood T cells in healthy people across ages. A second 7 to 11 cycle PCR used barcoded and J-beta primers. TCRdb reprocessed the 5' RACE reads via MiXCR and lists one record per CDR3 protein. The data contain hundreds of thousands of distinct CDR3 sequences, around 50% of them seen just once; the ten biggest clones take up approximately 25%. Sequenced input: blood. All receptors derive from a man older than 75 in good health.

This chain connects TRBV12-3 or TRBV12-4 to TRBJ1-5, with 10 bases fitting TRBD1. J lost 6 bases, V lost 7 bases, and 9 bases had no gene match. The CDR3 is 15 residues long. CDR3 sequence (DNA): TGTGCCAGCACCCGACAGGGGGCATTAGGTCAGCCCCAGCATTTT. Its protein product is CASTRQGALGQPQHF.

The rearrangement joins TRBV12-3 or TRBV12-4 to TRBJ2-5; no definite D call. Between the trimmed V and J ends, which lost 3 bases and 0 bases, there was a span of 11 bases. This CDR3 is built from 15 residues. The CDR3 bases are TGTGCCAGCAGTTTTGGACGGCAGTACCAAGAGACCCAGTACTTC. Protein: CASSFGRQYQETQYF.

The rearrangement uses TRBV7-2 and TRBJ2-1; maybe TRBD2 (5 bases). Trimming took 5 bases from V and 2 from J, leaving 13 bases between them. The CDR3 is 15 residues long. CDR1 and CDR2 (germline): SGHTA, FQGNSA. The CDR3 coding sequence is TGTGCCAGCAGCATAACTAGGGTCCCCTACAATGAGCAGTTCTTC. This encodes CASSITRVPYNEQFF.

This clonotype occurred once. The rearrangement joins TRBV29-1 to TRBJ1-4; maybe TRBD1 (5 bases). Germline V lookup: CDR1 SQVTM, CDR2 ANQGSEA. V lost 6 bases and J lost 5, with 13 bases in between. The CDR3 covers 13 residues. In DNA, the CDR3 is TGCAGCGTGGCGGGGCAGCCGAATGAAAAACTGTTTTTT. Protein sequence: CSVAGQPNEKLFF.

This chain joins TRBV10-1 and TRBJ2-7; possible D gene TRBD1, 5 bases. V lost 3 bases and J lost 5, with 14 bases in between. CDR1 WNHNN and CDR2 SYGVQD come from the germline V gene (reference sequence). The CDR3 length is 14 residues. CDR3 sequence reads: CASSDPGSRDEQYF. In nucleotides, the CDR3 is TGCGCCAGCAGTGACCCAGGGTCCCGGGACGAGCAGTACTTC.

This sequence joins TRBV11-2 and TRBJ2-5; a possible D gene is TRBD1 (5 bases). The CDR3 has 16 amino acids. The germline gives CDR1 SGHAT, CDR2 FQNNGV. V was clipped by 1 base and J by 1 base, with 13 bases between them. The CDR3 nucleotides read TGTGCCAGCAGCTTAGGGACCAGGGTCGGCCAAGAGACCCAGTACTTC. Its protein product is CASSLGTRVGQETQYF.

Written as DNA, the CDR3 is TGCAGTGCTAGGCAAGACGACCTCTCACCCCTCCACTTT. Translating gives CSARQDDLSPLHF. This chain joins TRBV20-1 and TRBJ1-6, with D unresolved. Germline CDR1 is DFQATT and CDR2 is SNEGSKA (reference sequence). The CDR3 covers 13 residues. V was trimmed by 3 bases and J by 10 bases, leaving 13 bases between them.

The V and J genes are TRBV21-1 and TRBJ2-2; TRBD1 was called by the table and not checked on the DNA. TRBV21-1 is given as a pseudogene. This CDR3 is built from 15 residues. The CDR3 DNA reads as TGTGCCAGACCGCCGGGACAGGGAGTCTCCGGGGAGCTGTTTTTT. As protein: CARPPGQGVSGELFF.

The V gene is TRBV10-3, the J gene TRBJ2-7; D not certain. Germline assignment: CDR1 ENHRY and CDR2 SYGVKD. The V end lost 2 bases, the J end lost 2 bases, and 4 bases lay between the germline ends. The CDR3 contains 12 residues. For the CDR3, the DNA is TGTGCCATCAGTGAGGAAGCCTACGAGCAGTACTTC. It specifies CAISEEAYEQYF.

On this clonotype: Since a much larger clone is just one base distant, this may be a read error. The CDR3 protein is CASSQVRGTYEQYF. The CDR3 DNA reads TGTGCCAGCAGCCAAGTCAGGGGAACCTACGAGCAGTACTTC. J is TRBJ2-4 and V is TRBV4-2; maybe TRBD1 (6 bases). Matching the DNA end better, TRBJ2-7 makes the J call doubtful. This CDR3 has 14 amino acids. In germline, CDR1 is LGHNA, CDR2 YNFKEQ.

This clonotype was seen a few times. This sequence joins TRBV5-6 and TRBJ2-5; D is ambiguous. The ends were cut back, 1 base at V and 1 base at J, with 5 bases in the middle. In germline, CDR1 is SGHDT, CDR2 YYEEEE. There are 13 residues in the CDR3. The CDR3 is CASSLFTQETQYF. Written as DNA, the CDR3 is TGTGCCAGCAGCTTGTTCACCCAAGAGACCCAGTACTTC.

The chain combines TRBV12-3 or TRBV12-4 with TRBJ2-5; possibly TRBD1 or TRBD2 for D (5 bases each). The assigned J gene may be wrong: the sequence end matches TRBJ2-7 better. The CDR3 runs 14 residues. In DNA form, the CDR3 reads TGTGCCAGCAATACAAGGGACGGCTCCTACGAGCAGTACTTC. Residues: CASNTRDGSYEQYF.

This clonotype was seen only once. This sequence joins TRBV29-1 and TRBJ1-1; no firm D call. Germline CDR1 SQVTM, CDR2 ANQGSEA. The V end lost 7 bases, the J end lost 3 bases, and 18 bases lay between the germline ends. CDR3 size: 14 residues. CDR3 protein: CSATVTHGDTEAFF. In DNA form, the CDR3 reads TGCAGCGCCACTGTTACTCATGGGGACACTGAAGCTTTCTTT.

This clonotype has only a few counts. J is TRBJ2-1 and V is TRBV7-8; 8 positions agree with TRBD1. CDR1 is SGHVS and CDR2 is FQNEAQ in the germline V gene. The CDR3 sequence is 16 residues long. After removal of 1 base from V and 10 bases from J, the junction contained 12 bases not matched to a gene. The CDR3 nucleotides read TGTGCCAGCAGCTTAGTTGGGACAGGTTCCCCGAGGGAGCAGTTCTTC. It encodes CASSLVGTGSPREQFF.

The chain recombines TRBV5-1 with TRBJ2-3; D is possibly TRBD1 (6 bases). V lost 8 bases and J 1 base, leaving 14 bases between the germline ends. CDR1 is SGHRS, CDR2 YFSETQ, per germline. The CDR3 has 14 residues. CDR3 protein: CASRTRTGTDTQYF. The DNA for the CDR3 is TGCGCCAGTCGTACACGGACAGGCACAGATACGCAGTATTTT.

The J gene is TRBJ1-1, the V gene TRBV20-1; D is ambiguous. The germline CDR1 and CDR2 sequences are DFQATT and SNEGSKA (reference sequence). The CDR3 runs to 14 residues. CDR3 in DNA: TGCAGCAGTAAGCCCGGGTTGGGGAACACTGAAGCTTTCTTT. Its translation is CSSKPGLGNTEAFF.

This clonotype was detected many times. V and J are TRBV6-5 and TRBJ2-3, with D maybe TRBD2 (5 bases). Germline loops: CDR1 MNHEY, CDR2 SVGAGI. V gave up 4 bases and J gave up 1 base, with 18 bases separating them. This CDR3 comprises 17 residues. The CDR3 here is CASSSPWGAFGTDTQYF. The DNA of the CDR3 is TGTGCCAGCAGTTCTCCCTGGGGAGCGTTCGGCACAGATACGCAGTATTTT.

The chain combines TRBV20-1 with TRBJ1-5, with no clear D. The CDR3 length is 15 residues. V lost 0 bases, J lost 0 bases, and 9 bases lay in between. The germline V gene has CDR1 DFQATT and CDR2 SNEGSKA (reference sequence). The CDR3 sequence: CSAREENLSNQPQHF. In DNA form, the CDR3 reads TGCAGTGCTAGAGAGGAGAATCTTAGCAATCAGCCCCAGCATTTT.

About this clonotype itself: The junction shows a germline mismatch at one end, possibly a read error. J is TRBJ2-5 and V is TRBV12-3 or TRBV12-4, with TRBD2 matching over 8 bases. The better agreement between TRBJ2-7 and the DNA end casts doubt on the J call. There are 16 residues in the CDR3. CDR3 bases: TGTGCCGGCAGTTTAGCGCTGGGACTAGTGGACTACGAGCAGTACTTC. This sequence encodes CAGSLALGLVDYEQYF.

As regards this clonotype: At one of its ends the junction is not consistent with the germline gene, which may arise from a read error. The rearrangement uses TRBV10-3 and TRBJ1-6; D unclear. The CDR3 loop spans 14 amino acids. CDR1 is ENHRY, CDR2 SYGVKD, per germline. The CDR3 coding sequence is TGCGCCATCAGTGAGTCAACGGCCCTTTCACCCCTCCACTTT. As protein: CAISESTALSPLHF.

This clonotype was observed a handful of times. The chain combines TRBV10-3 with TRBJ1-2, with 8 bases lining up with TRBD1. In germline, CDR1 is ENHRY, CDR2 SYGVKD. This CDR3 comprises 15 residues. V trimming: 10 bases; J trimming: 6 bases; junction bases outside the gene matches: 16. The CDR3 nucleotides read TGTGCCACTGGAGTACCGGGACAGGTTTCAAATGGCTACACCTTC. Translation: CATGVPGQVSNGYTF.

The chain links TRBV7-9 to TRBJ2-7; D might be TRBD1 (6 bases). V was shortened by 5 bases and J by 2 bases, with 13 bases between the two germline ends. This CDR3 spans 14 amino acids. Germline V gene data show CDR1 as SEHNR and CDR2 as FQNEAQ (reference sequence). CDR3 sequence: CASSHGQSAYEQYF. In DNA, the CDR3 is TGTGCCAGCAGCCATGGACAGAGCGCCTACGAGCAGTACTTC.

This clonotype was observed a handful of times. This chain joins TRBV7-2 and TRBJ1-2; the D is unclear. The CDR3 totals 12 residues. The V gene lost 5 bases and the J gene lost 4 bases, with 8 bases spanning the gap. Germline CDR1 is SGHTA and CDR2 is FQGNSA. As DNA, the CDR3 is TGTGCCAGCAGCCCAAACACCTATGGCTACACCTTC. This translates into CASSPNTYGYTF.

The chain carries TRBV20-1 and TRBJ1-2; no reliable D call. The germline CDR1 and CDR2 sequences are DFQATT and SNEGSKA (reference sequence). CDR3 size: 14 residues. Trimming cost V 3 bases and J 4 bases, with 15 bases left between them. The CDR3 region has the DNA TGCAGTGCTAGCCCCAGAGCCGCTCCCTATGGCTACACCTTC. Residues: CSASPRAAPYGYTF.

The chain carries TRBV29-1 and TRBJ2-5; the D gene is possibly TRBD2 (6 bases). The CDR3 consists of 13 residues. V lost 4 bases and J lost 11, with 20 bases in between. Germline V CDR1 and CDR2: SQVTM, ANQGSEA. CDR3 coding DNA: TGCAGCGTTGCCTCGACCGTCGGTCGGGAGCAGTACTTC. Translated: CSVASTVGREQYF.